The present T cell receptor (beta chain) was sequenced within a study of tumor-infiltrating lymphocytes in localized non-small cell lung cancer. General study points: Each assay used a separate piece of the same tissue.

TCRdb keeps only in-frame clones here, not all; method: immunoSEQ multiplex PCR. Here the sample spans 9,500 to 11,000 clones, about 75% being singletons. This clone has more than one count but fewer than ten. What it binds is unknown. Within the sample, other DNA sequences also encode this same CDR3. The CDR3 is made up of 14 amino acids. Germline V CDR1 and CDR2: MDHEN, SYDVKM. V shed 3 bases and J shed 1 base, with 8 bases lying between them. The chain has TRBV28 and TRBJ2-3; possible D gene TRBD2, 5 bases. This receptor was identified in a human donor with non-small cell lung cancer. Sequencing was performed on uninvolved lung tissue not adjacent to the tumor. The CDR3 region has the DNA TGTGCCAGCAGTTTCCTTAGCGGCACAGATACGCAGTATTTT. Translating gives CASSFLSGTDTQYF.